This TCR beta chain was recorded in a study of metastatic and nonmetastatic thyroid tumors. Background on the study: It was across blood and tumor or nodule tissue from malignant and benign thyroid patients that repertoires were compared.

The CDR3 has 17 amino acids. Germline assignment: CDR1 LGHDT and CDR2 YNNKEL (reference sequence). V lost 3 bases and J lost 5; bases outside the gene matches: 12. Original data processing: Across clinicopathological groups, CDR3 differences served as the basis for building a distant-metastasis classifier for papillary thyroid cancer. MiXCR was used by TCRdb to re-call the PCR reads. The authors' filters were not applied to this entry. The sample holds 30,000 to 35,000 clones, about 29% seen once. Patients were all untreated before their thyroid surgery. Study observations and caveats: As reported, TCR beta diversity in blood and tumor was significantly higher in malignant thyroid tumors than in benign nodules.

With respect to this clone: What it binds is unknown.

The sample consisted of blood. This sequence originates from a female donor with papillary thyroid cancer or a benign thyroid nodule (not recorded which). Some clones in this sample may be carry-over from other donors' samples. J is TRBJ2-5 and V is TRBV3-1; TRBD1 aligns across 10 bases. For the CDR3, the DNA is TGTGCCAGCAGCCACCGACTAGACAGGGGGCGTAGGGAGACCCAGTACTTC. Its protein is CASSHRLDRGRRETQYF.